Shown below are 24 T cell receptor beta chains from a single sample sequenced in a study of cytomegalovirus exposure and HLA in healthy donors. A multiplex PCR was run with 60 Vbeta primers and 13 Jbeta primers. Measured with immunoSEQ multiplex PCR; TCRdb has only the in-frame clones, and not every one. The data show about 180,000 clones, over 70% seen once. The sequenced sample was PBMCs. The receptors originated from a woman aged 45-65 years in good health and CMV-seronegative.

The CDR3 sequence: CASSEVSRGTGNTIYF. The CDR3 DNA is TGTGCCAGCAGTGAGGTGTCCCGGGGGACTGGAAACACCATATATTTT. The chain is built from TRBV6-1 and TRBJ1-3; D is perhaps TRBD1 (5 bases). The CDR3 totals 16 residues. Germline loops: CDR1 MNHNS, CDR2 SASEGT. Trimming cost V 3 bases and J 2 bases, with 14 bases left between them.

This clone was counted once. This chain links TRBV28 with TRBJ1-5; 12 bases fit TRBD1. CDR3 size: 16 residues. Trimming at V came to 3 bases and at J to 6 bases, leaving 6 bases not matched to a gene. CDR1 MDHEN and CDR2 SYDVKM come from the germline V gene. CDR3 protein: CASSFRDRGRGQPQHF. For the CDR3, the DNA is TGTGCCAGCAGTTTCCGGGACAGGGGGCGCGGTCAGCCCCAGCATTTT.

This chain connects TRBV18 to TRBJ2-5; the D gene is possibly TRBD2 (6 bases). The CDR3 is 14 residues long. With 4 bases removed from V and 3 bases from J, the gap between germline ends came to 12 bases. Germline V gene data show CDR1 as KGHSH and CDR2 as LQKENI. The CDR3 bases are TGTGCCAGCTCACGGCCGGGAGCGAAAGAGACCCAGTACTTC. It specifies CASSRPGAKETQYF.

This clone was found a few times. The rearrangement joins TRBV5-6 to TRBJ1-3; unclear D gene. CDR1 is SGHDT and CDR2 is YYEEEE in the germline V gene. With 6 bases removed from V and 0 bases from J, the gap between germline ends came to 16 bases. This CDR3 has 16 amino acids. The CDR3 coding sequence is TGTGCCAGCAACGCGATGGGCCTGAACTCTGGAAACACCATATATTTT. As protein: CASNAMGLNSGNTIYF.

The chain is built from TRBV7-9 and TRBJ2-7, with D perhaps TRBD1 (5 bases). CDR1 is SEHNR, CDR2 FQNEAQ, per germline (reference sequence). The CDR3 runs to 13 residues. Trimming cost V 4 bases and J 5 bases, with 12 bases left between them. CDR3 nucleotides: TGTGCCAGCAGCTCTGGACACCTAAACGAGCAGTACTTC. Its protein is CASSSGHLNEQYF.

The V gene is TRBV28, the J gene TRBJ2-2; tentative D call: TRBD1 (7 bases). The CDR3 is 14 residues long. CDR1 is MDHEN, CDR2 SYDVKM, per germline. The V end lost 8 bases, the J end lost 0 bases, and 10 bases lay between the germline ends. The CDR3 nucleotides are TGTGCCAGCGGAGGGGGCGCGAACACCGGGGAGCTGTTTTTT. Amino acids: CASGGGANTGELFF.

The V gene is TRBV27, the J gene TRBJ2-1; D gene unclear. Germline V CDR1 and CDR2: MNHEY, SMNVEV (reference sequence). V dropped 2 bases and J dropped 4 bases, with 6 bases sitting between them. This CDR3 has 13 amino acids. The DNA for the CDR3 is TGTGCCAGCAGTTTACGCGGATACAATGAGCAGTTCTTC. This codes for CASSLRGYNEQFF.

This clone was seen a handful of times. The chain is built from TRBV6-1 and TRBJ1-5; D not resolved. V lost 6 bases and J lost 9, with 18 bases in between. Germline V CDR1 and CDR2: MNHNS, SASEGT. The CDR3 has 14 residues. The CDR3 is CASSADTQRLPQHF. Here the CDR3 DNA reads TGTGCCAGCAGCGCCGACACGCAACGTCTGCCCCAGCATTTT.

The chain carries TRBV21-1 and TRBJ1-5. TRBV21-1 is tagged as a pseudogene. The length of the CDR3 is 15 residues. Here the CDR3 reads CASSKSYSGNQPQHF. CDR3 in DNA: TGTGCCAGCAGCAAATCTTACTCCGGCAATCAGCCCCAGCATTTT.

The V gene is TRBV5-1, the J gene TRBJ2-2; D possibly corresponds to TRBD1 (5 bases). The germline V gene encodes CDR1 SGHRS and CDR2 YFSETQ. The CDR3 has 17 amino acids. The V and J ends lost 1 base and 6 bases respectively, with 19 bases between them. The CDR3 DNA sequence: TGCGCCAGCAGCTTGCTCGTTCTTATAGGGGATTCCGGGGAGCTGTTTTTT. Translated, it gives CASSLLVLIGDSGELFF. Based on the CDR3 plus reference TRBV5-1 and TRBJ2-2, the full variable domain is KAGVTQTPRYLIKTRGQQVTLSCSPISGHRSVSWYQQTPGQGLQFLFEYFSETQRNKGNFPGRFSGRQFSNSRSEMNVSTLELGDSALYLCASSLLVLIGDSGELFFGEGSRLTVL.

In this sample, this clone turned up once. This chain's CDR3 is CASSLMTSPPLEQFF. CDR3 bases: TGCGCCAGCAGCCTGATGACTAGCCCGCCTTTGGAGCAGTTCTTC. The genes are TRBV4-3 and TRBJ2-1; 7 positions match TRBD2. The ends lost 4 bases at V and 10 bases at J; junction bases unmatched: 13. The CDR3 has 15 residues. Germline CDR1 and CDR2: LGHNA and YSLEER.

This clone came up a few times. The CDR3 loop reads CASSRGTANEKLFF. Here the CDR3 DNA reads TGTGCCAGCAGCCGAGGGACAGCTAATGAAAAACTGTTTTTT. This chain links TRBV5-6 with TRBJ1-4, with TRBD1 identical over 7 bases. This CDR3 region has 14 residues. J gave up 3 bases and V 4 bases, and 3 bases lay outside the gene matches. The V gene's germline CDR1 is SGHDT and CDR2 YYEEEE.

The rearrangement links TRBV25-1 to TRBJ2-5; the D gene is possibly TRBD2 (6 bases). V was trimmed by 3 bases and J by 5 bases, leaving 13 bases between them. The CDR3 is 14 amino acids. The V gene's germline CDR1 is MGHDK and CDR2 SYGVNS. In nucleotides, the CDR3 is TGTGCCAGCAGTGATTGGGGCGGGGCGGAGACCCAGTACTTC. Translated: CASSDWGGAETQYF.

V gene TRBV6-5 combines with J gene TRBJ2-5; D remains ambiguous. The CDR3 is made up of 11 amino acids. Per the germline V gene, CDR1 is MNHEY and CDR2 is SVGAGI. V was cut by 4 bases and J by 5 bases, with 5 bases left in between. The CDR3 loop is CASSWAETQYF. As DNA, the CDR3 is TGTGCCAGCAGTTGGGCGGAGACCCAGTACTTC.

V usage is TRBV6-5 and J usage is TRBJ2-5, with TRBD1 matching over 10 bases. The CDR3 is made up of 14 amino acids. Germline loops: CDR1 MNHEY, CDR2 SVGAGI. Germline trimming cut 6 bases from V and 5 bases from J; bases unmatched to any gene: 6. The CDR3 protein is CASSRQGALETQYF. The CDR3 bases are TGTGCCAGCAGCCGACAGGGGGCTTTGGAGACCCAGTACTTC.

The chain carries TRBV6-5 and TRBJ2-1; D not resolved. The CDR3 has 14 amino acids. V gave up 2 bases and J gave up 1 base, with 6 bases separating them. Germline V lookup: CDR1 MNHEY, CDR2 SVGAGI. CDR3 loop: CASSYGRSYNEQFF. Written as DNA, the CDR3 is TGTGCCAGCAGTTACGGTAGATCCTACAATGAGCAGTTCTTC.

V usage is TRBV6-5 and J usage is TRBJ1-2; a possible D gene is TRBD1 (6 bases). Between the trimmed V and J ends, which lost 6 bases and 7 bases, there was a span of 15 bases. Germline V gene data show CDR1 as MNHEY and CDR2 as SVGAGI. The CDR3 contains 13 residues. Written as DNA, the CDR3 is TGTGCCAGCAGCGAACAGGGTCGCTCTGGCTACACCTTC. Residues: CASSEQGRSGYTF.

This clone has more than one count but fewer than ten. CDR3 amino acids: CASSVGTGTEAFF. The CDR3 nucleotides read TGTGCCAGCAGCGTAGGTACAGGCACTGAAGCTTTCTTT. This chain links TRBV9 with TRBJ1-1, with D possibly TRBD1 on 5 matching bases. The CDR3 consists of 13 residues. Trimming left V 0 bases short and J 4 bases short, with 7 bases between. Germline CDR1 SGDLS, CDR2 YYNGEE.

This clone was found a few times. This chain joins TRBV4-3 and TRBJ2-2; 14 positions agree with TRBD2. Germline V lookup: CDR1 LGHNA, CDR2 YSLEER. The J segment lost 4 bases and the V segment lost 0 bases, leaving 10 bases of the junction unmatched. The CDR3 runs to 20 residues. The CDR3 loop is CASSQDLMGLAGVFTGELFF. CDR3 DNA: TGCGCCAGCAGCCAAGATTTAATGGGACTAGCGGGGGTGTTCACCGGGGAGCTGTTTTTT.

The gene calls are TRBV7-3 and TRBJ2-5; D is ambiguous. The CDR3 runs 13 residues. In germline, CDR1 is SGHTA, CDR2 FQGTGA. Trimming shortened V by 5 bases and J by 1 base, and 8 bases separated the two germline ends. The CDR3 sequence: CASSPHSQETQYF. The DNA of the CDR3 is TGTGCCAGCAGCCCTCATAGCCAAGAGACCCAGTACTTC.

This clone was observed once. This chain uses TRBV7-9 with TRBJ2-3; the D gene is possibly TRBD2 (6 bases). V was cut by 5 bases and J by 0 bases, with 15 bases left in between. Germline V gene sequence: CDR1 SEHNR, CDR2 FQNEAQ (reference sequence). The CDR3 consists of 16 residues. The CDR3 DNA follows: TGTGCCAGCAGCCCCCCGTCCCTAGCGAGCACAGATACGCAGTATTTT. As protein: CASSPPSLASTDTQYF.

The gene calls are TRBV30 and TRBJ2-7; D might be TRBD1 (5 bases). From germline, CDR1 is GTSNPN and CDR2 SVGIG (reference sequence). Trimming cost V 2 bases and J 5 bases, with 10 bases left between them. CDR3 length: 12 residues. CDR3 DNA: TGTGCCTGGAGTCGACAGTCCCACGAGCAGTACTTC. Translating it yields CAWSRQSHEQYF.

The chain employs TRBV2 and TRBJ2-3; D is perhaps TRBD1 (5 bases). Germline V gene data show CDR1 as SNHLY and CDR2 as FYNNEI. With 7 bases removed from V and 9 bases from J, the gap between germline ends came to 20 bases. The CDR3 runs to 14 residues. As DNA, the CDR3 is TGTGCCAGCACCCCTCAGGGCCCTGACCAAACGCAGTATTTT. This encodes CASTPQGPDQTQYF. The variable domain in full, completed from reference TRBV2 and TRBJ2-3, reads EPEVTQTPSHQVTQMGQEVILRCVPISNHLYFYWYRQILGQKVEFLVSFYNNEISEKSEIFDDQFSVERPDGSNFTLKIRSTKLEDSAMYFCASTPQGPDQTQYFGPGTRLTVL.

The rearrangement uses TRBV29-1 and TRBJ1-2, with no clear D. CDR1 SQVTM and CDR2 ANQGSEA come from the germline V gene. Trimming left V 0 bases short and J 2 bases short, with 10 bases between. The CDR3 consists of 14 residues. CDR3 region: CSVEEGGLNYGYTF. The CDR3 DNA reads as TGCAGCGTTGAAGAAGGTGGGCTAAACTATGGCTACACCTTC.